Given below is one T cell receptor (beta chain) in context. These data come from a study of OX40 agonist ivuxolimab in advanced cancers. This CDR3 contains 16 residues. The germline V gene has CDR1 LGHNA and CDR2 YNFKEQ. Unmatched junction bases numbered 11, after V lost 0 bases and J lost 6 bases. Drawing of blood for sampling happened at baseline, at cycle 4 day 1, and at cycle 7 day 1. Data came from immunoSEQ multiplex PCR; TCRdb stores just in-frame clones and leaves some out. The sample contains around 50,000 clones, around 91% of which appear only once. The receptor was derived from an adult with an advanced solid tumor such as melanoma, head and neck, liver or kidney cancer. J is TRBJ2-7 and V is TRBV4-2; 7 bases are a match to TRBD1. The input for sequencing was CD4+ or CD8+ T cells sorted from blood, taken in a trial of the OX40 agonist ivuxolimab. CDR3 DNA: TGTGCCAGCAGCCAAGATCCAACGGACAGGCTAGCCGAGCAGTACTTC. Translation gives CASSQDPTDRLAEQYF.